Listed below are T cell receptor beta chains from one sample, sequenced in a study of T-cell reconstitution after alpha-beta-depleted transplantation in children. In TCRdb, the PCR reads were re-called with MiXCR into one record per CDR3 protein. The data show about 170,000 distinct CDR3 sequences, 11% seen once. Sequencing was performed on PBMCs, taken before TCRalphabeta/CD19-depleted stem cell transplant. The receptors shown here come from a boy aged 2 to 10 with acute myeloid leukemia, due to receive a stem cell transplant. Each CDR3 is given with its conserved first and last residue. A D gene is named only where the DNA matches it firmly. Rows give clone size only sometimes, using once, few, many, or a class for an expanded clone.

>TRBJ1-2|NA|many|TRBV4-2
TGTGCCAGCAGCCAAGAAGGGGAAGGGAACTATGGCTACACCTTC
CASSQEGEGNYGYTF
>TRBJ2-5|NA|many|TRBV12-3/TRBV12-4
TGTGCCAGCAGTTCCTACGACCAAGAGACCCAGTACTTC
CASSSYDQETQYF
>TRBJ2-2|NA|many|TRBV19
TGTGCCAGTAGTACAGGGAACACCGGGGAGCTGTTTTTT
CASSTGNTGELFF
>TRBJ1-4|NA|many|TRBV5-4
TGTGCCAGCAGCTCCGGGGGAACCACTAATGAAAAACTGTTTTTT
CASSSGGTTNEKLFF
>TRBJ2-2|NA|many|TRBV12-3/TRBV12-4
TGTGCCGGCCGGGGGACCGGGGAGCTGTTTTTT
CAGRGTGELFF
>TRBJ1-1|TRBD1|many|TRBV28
TGTGCCAGCAGTTCGGACAGGGAGGTAACTGAAGCTTTCTTT
CASSSDREVTEAFF
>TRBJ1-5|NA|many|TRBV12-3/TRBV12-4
TGTGCCAGCAGCGCTGGTGACAGGAGGAATAGCAATCAGCCCCAGCATTTT
CASSAGDRRNSNQPQHF
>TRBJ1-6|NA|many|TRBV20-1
TGCAGTGCTAGAGATCTAGGCTCGCTAGGGTCACCCCTCCACTTT
CSARDLGSLGSPLHF
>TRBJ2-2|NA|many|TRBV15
TGTGCCACCACCTTTGGAGGAACCACCGGGGAGCTGTTTTTT
CATTFGGTTGELFF
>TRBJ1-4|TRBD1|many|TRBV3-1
TGTGCCAGCAGCCCCCGGACAGGGAGGACTAATGAAAAACTGTTTTTT
CASSPRTGRTNEKLFF
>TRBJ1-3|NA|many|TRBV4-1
TGCGCCAGCAGCCAACTCTCTGGAAACACCATATATTTT
CASSQLSGNTIYF
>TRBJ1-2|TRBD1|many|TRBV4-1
TGCGCCAGCAGCCAGTATATGGGGACAGGGGGGCACTCGGGTGGCTACACCTTC
CASSQYMGTGGHSGGYTF
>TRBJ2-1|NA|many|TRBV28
TGTGCCAGCGGTTCGATATACAATGAGCAGTTCTTC
CASGSIYNEQFF
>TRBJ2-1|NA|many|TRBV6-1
TGTGCCAGCAGGAACTGGTTGGGGGGCCCCAATGAGCAGTTCTTC
CASRNWLGGPNEQFF
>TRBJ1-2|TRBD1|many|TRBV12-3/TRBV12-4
TGTGCCAGCAGTATGGGACAGGTAGTCTATGGCTACACCTTC
CASSMGQVVYGYTF
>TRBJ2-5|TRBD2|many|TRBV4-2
TGTGCCAGCAGCCAAGGTGAACTAGCGGGAGGGGAAGAGACCCAGTACTTC
CASSQGELAGGEETQYF
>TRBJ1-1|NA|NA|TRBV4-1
TGCGCCAGCATCCAAAAGTTATCACCCAATAGCCCGCGGGCTTTCTTT
CASIQKLSPNSPRAFF
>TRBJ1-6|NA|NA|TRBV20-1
TGCAGTGCTAGAGATTCCCAAACCTTACAGAGCCGGGACTCACCCCTCCACTTT
CSARDSQTLQSRDSPLHF
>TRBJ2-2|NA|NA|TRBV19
TGTGCCAGTACCGTGGGTGGGGGCCCCAACACCGGGGAGCTGTTTTTT
CASTVGGGPNTGELFF
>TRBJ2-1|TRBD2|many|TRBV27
TGTGCCAGCAGTCGGGGACTAGTAGACAATGAGCAGTTCTTC
CASSRGLVDNEQFF
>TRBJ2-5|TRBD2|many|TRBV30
TGTGCCTGGAGTTCGGCGCGGGGGGGCCCCGAGACCCAGTACTTC
CAWSSARGGPETQYF
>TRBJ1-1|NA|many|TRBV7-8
TGTGCCAGCAGCTTAGGGGTCGGAGGGACTGAAGCTTTCTTT
CASSLGVGGTEAFF
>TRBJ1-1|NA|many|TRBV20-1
TGCAGTGCTAGGGACGGCCAAAGGTACACTGAAGCTTTCTTT
CSARDGQRYTEAFF
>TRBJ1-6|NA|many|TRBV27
TGTGCCAGCAGTTTATTATCGAGGAACAATAATTCACCCCTCCACTTT
CASSLLSRNNNSPLHF
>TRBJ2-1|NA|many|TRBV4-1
TGCGCCAGCAGCCAACCCATCCGGAAGGACAATGAGCAGTTCTTC
CASSQPIRKDNEQFF
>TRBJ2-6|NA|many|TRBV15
TGTGCCACCAGCAGAGATCGTTGGAGCTCTGGGGCCAACGTCCTGACTTTC
CATSRDRWSSGANVLTF
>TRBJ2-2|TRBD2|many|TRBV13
TGTGCCAGCAGCAAACAGCCGGGACTAGCGGGGGCCGGGGAGCTGTTTTTT
CASSKQPGLAGAGELFF
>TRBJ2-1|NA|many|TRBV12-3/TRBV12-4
TGTGCCAGCAGTTTCGAATACAATGAGCAGTTCTTC
CASSFEYNEQFF
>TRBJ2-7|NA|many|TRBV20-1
TGCAGTGCTAAGCGACTAGGGAACTACGAGCAGTACTTC
CSAKRLGNYEQYF
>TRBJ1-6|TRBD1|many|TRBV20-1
TGCAGTGCCACCCGACAGGGAAGCTCCTATAATTCACCCCTCCACTTT
CSATRQGSSYNSPLHF
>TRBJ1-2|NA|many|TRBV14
TGTGCCAGCAGCCAGTTCAGTGGCCCCTACGGCTACACCTTC
CASSQFSGPYGYTF
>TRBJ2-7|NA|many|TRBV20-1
TGCAGTGCTAGAGACTCAGGGAGGTTGGGGGAGCAGTACTTC
CSARDSGRLGEQYF
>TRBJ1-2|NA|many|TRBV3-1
TGTGCCAGCAGCCAGGGGGGTTATGGCTACACCTTC
CASSQGGYGYTF
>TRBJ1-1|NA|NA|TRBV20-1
TGCAGTGCTCTTTACGGGGCGAACACTGAAGTTTTCTTT
CSALYGANTEVFF
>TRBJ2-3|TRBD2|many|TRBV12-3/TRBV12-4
TGTGCCAGCAGGAGGAGGGGGGCGGGGGGGCCCTCCGATACGCAGTATTTT
CASRRRGAGGPSDTQYF
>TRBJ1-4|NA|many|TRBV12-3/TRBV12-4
TGTGCCAGCAGATCAGGGAGCTGGTATGAAAAACTGTTTTTT
CASRSGSWYEKLFF
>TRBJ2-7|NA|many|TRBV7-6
TGTGCCAGCAGCTTATTTGAGGACAGAGCCTACGAGCAGTACTTC
CASSLFEDRAYEQYF
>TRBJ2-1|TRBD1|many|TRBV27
TGTGCCAGCAGTCCCCGGGACAGTAACAATGAGCAGTTCTTC
CASSPRDSNNEQFF
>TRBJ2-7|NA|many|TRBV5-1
TGCGCCAGCTCTACGACAGGTTTCTACGAGCAGTACTTC
CASSTTGFYEQYF
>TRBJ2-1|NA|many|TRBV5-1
TGCGCCAGCAGCTTGGCCCTTACAGGGAGGTATGAGCAGTTCTTC
CASSLALTGRYEQFF